The 8 T cell receptor beta chains below come from one sample, sequenced in a study of blood T cells in healthy people across ages. PCR was performed a second time for about 7 to 12 cycles using a sample-barcoded 5' primer and a J-beta primer mix. Via MiXCR, TCRdb re-called the 5' RACE reads, giving one row per CDR3 protein. Seen here are around 1,800,000 distinct CDR3 sequences, roughly 43% observed once, and the top ten hold under 25%. Sequencing was done on a sample of blood. All receptors come from a human donor in good health.

This sequence joins TRBV12-3 or TRBV12-4 and TRBJ1-2; 9 positions match TRBD1. The CDR3 covers 14 residues. The trim removed 5 bases at V and 6 bases at J, leaving 7 bases unmatched. CDR3 DNA sequence: TGTGCCAGCAGTATTTGGGACAGGGAACATGGCTACACCTTC. Residues: CASSIWDREHGYTF.

The rearrangement uses TRBV29-1 and TRBJ1-4; D uncertain. There are 11 residues in the CDR3. Germline loops: CDR1 SQVTM, CDR2 ANQGSEA. Trimming shortened V by 4 bases and J by 4 bases, and 4 bases separated the two germline ends. The CDR3 region is CSVVINEKLFF. The CDR3 nucleotides read TGCAGCGTTGTAATTAATGAAAAACTGTTTTTT.

This rearrangement joins TRBV9 to TRBJ2-4, with 7 bases aligning to TRBD2. Germline-derived CDR1 and CDR2 are SGDLS and YYNGEE. With V trimmed by 0 bases and J by 5 bases, 2 bases remained unmatched. The CDR3 sequence is 14 residues long. The CDR3 region is CASSVGGRENIQYF. The CDR3 DNA reads as TGTGCCAGCAGCGTAGGAGGGAGGGAAAACATTCAGTACTTC.

This clonotype was counted ten times or more. The rearrangement joins TRBV4-3 to TRBJ2-7, with D possibly TRBD2 on 5 matching bases. The CDR3 runs 14 residues. Trimming took off 0 bases at V and 6 bases at J, with 12 bases between the two ends. Germline CDR1 and CDR2: LGHNA and YSLEER. The CDR3: CASSQELRGSEQYF. The DNA of the CDR3 is TGCGCCAGCAGCCAAGAACTCCGAGGGAGCGAGCAGTACTTC.

This clonotype was seen a few times. The gene calls are TRBV20-1 and TRBJ1-2; 10 positions agree with TRBD1. The germline CDR1 and CDR2 sequences are DFQATT and SNEGSKA (reference sequence). Trimming cost V 8 bases and J 8 bases; bases outside gene matches: 8. The CDR3 is 12 amino acids. The DNA of the CDR3 is TGCAGTCCGGGGACAGGGGTTAGAGGCTACACCTTC. Translated, it gives CSPGTGVRGYTF.

The sample holds a few counts of this clonotype. V gene TRBV12-3 or TRBV12-4 combines with J gene TRBJ2-1; 7 nucleotides line up with TRBD2. The CDR3 length is 15 residues. The J segment lost 3 bases and the V segment lost 6 bases, leaving 8 bases of the junction unmatched. CDR3 region: CASSMGSGDYNEQFF. In DNA, the CDR3 is TGTGCCAGCAGCATGGGAAGCGGGGACTACAATGAGCAGTTCTTC.

The rearrangement uses TRBV28 and TRBJ2-4; the match to TRBD1 covers 7 bases. The J call is doubtful: the DNA matches TRBJ2-7 better. Germline V gene lookup returns CDR1 MDHEN and CDR2 SYDVKM. This CDR3 has 15 residues. Here the CDR3 DNA reads TGTGCCAGCAGCACCCCCCGGACAGGTGTTGACGAGCAGTACTTC. This codes for CASSTPRTGVDEQYF.

This clonotype was seen a handful of times. This rearrangement joins TRBV20-1 to TRBJ1-2, with 8 nucleotides matching TRBD1. The CDR3 has 13 amino acids. CDR1 and CDR2 (germline): DFQATT, SNEGSKA (reference sequence). V gave up 4 bases and J gave up 3 bases; unmatched junction bases: 4. The CDR3 protein is CSATPDRDYGYTF. The CDR3 DNA reads as TGCAGTGCTACCCCGGACAGGGACTATGGCTACACCTTC.